Below, 4 T cell receptor beta chains from the same sample are listed, as sequenced in a study of blood T cell repertoires in COVID-19. Using immunoSEQ multiplex PCR, the repertoire was profiled, and TCRdb retains in-frame clones only, with some absent. The sample has approximately 230,000 clones, about four fifths seen once. What was sequenced was peripheral blood. These TCRs come from a man older than 75 with acute or convalescent COVID-19.

This rearrangement joins TRBV7-9 to TRBJ1-4; D gene unclear. Trimming removed 1 base from V and 0 bases from J, with 12 bases in between. This CDR3 contains 17 residues. CDR1 is SEHNR and CDR2 is FQNEAQ in the germline V gene (reference sequence). The CDR3 nucleotides are TGTGCCAGCAGCTTAGGTGGGAGGAGTTCAACTAATGAAAAACTGTTTTTT. This codes for CASSLGGRSSTNEKLFF.

V and J are TRBV19 and TRBJ2-7; maybe TRBD2 (6 bases). CDR1 and CDR2 (germline): LNHDA, SQIVND (reference sequence). Between the trimmed V and J ends, which lost 8 bases and 3 bases, there was a span of 20 bases. The CDR3 has 15 residues. The CDR3 sequence is CASSGDLDLYYEQYF. In nucleotides, the CDR3 is TGTGCCAGTTCTGGGGACTTGGATCTATACTACGAGCAGTACTTC.

Concerning this clone: Other nucleotide sequences from this sample produce the same CDR3. Written as DNA, the CDR3 is TGTGCCAGCTCACCAAGGACAGGCTCTGGAAACACCATATATTTT. Protein: CASSPRTGSGNTIYF. The chain recombines TRBV18 with TRBJ1-3; the match to TRBD1 covers 7 bases. The CDR3 contains 15 residues. Trimming took 2 bases from V and 0 from J; bases not matched to a gene: 1. Germline-derived CDR1 and CDR2 are KGHSH and LQKENI.

This clone appeared a single time. This chain connects TRBV11-2 to TRBJ1-2; 7 bases fit TRBD1. There are 13 residues in the CDR3. Germline V CDR1 and CDR2: SGHAT, FQNNGV. V was pared by 5 bases and J by 5 bases, with 5 bases of the junction left unmatched. The CDR3 is CASSTTGVYGYTF. The CDR3 DNA sequence: TGTGCCAGCAGCACTACAGGGGTTTATGGCTACACCTTC.